These T cell receptor beta chains were read from a single sample in a study of CD8+ T cells in alopecia areata. Generated by immunoSEQ multiplex PCR, the TCRdb table keeps only in-frame clones and is missing some. The repertoire consists of 150,000 to 200,000 clones, with about 65% occurring once and the leading ten covering 1.3%. The sample in question was CD4+ T cells sorted from blood, obtained between weeks 47 and 50, from a patient treated with tofacitinib. All receptors come from a human donor with alopecia areata. CDR3s include the opening cysteine and the closing phenylalanine or tryptophan. The D gene is left open where the match is weak. The size field is filled for only some rows; it gives once, few, many or a size class.

DNA: TGTGCCAGCAGTGAACTCCTCCGCGGGGAGCTGTTTTTT
CDR3: CASSELLRGELFF
D: -
V: TRBV25-1
size: -
J: TRBJ2-2

DNA: TGTGCCTGGAGTCGGGTAATAGCTCTCTATGGCTACACCTTC
CDR3: CAWSRVIALYGYTF
D: -
V: TRBV30
size: -
J: TRBJ1-2

DNA: TGCGCCAGCAGCTTCCGGGGGGGCCCAGATACGCAGTATTTT
CDR3: CASSFRGGPDTQYF
D: TRBD2
V: TRBV5-1
size: -
J: TRBJ2-3

DNA: TGCGCCAGCAGCCTCCAGGGTACTGAAGCTTTCTTT
CDR3: CASSLQGTEAFF
D: -
V: TRBV5-1
size: -
J: TRBJ1-1

DNA: TGCGCCAGCAGCCCTTTTCCGGGACAAGGCACAGATACGCAGTATTTT
CDR3: CASSPFPGQGTDTQYF
D: -
V: TRBV5-1
size: -
J: TRBJ2-3

DNA: TGTGCCAGCAGCTTGGCACCCCTCCAAGAGACCCAGTACTTC
CDR3: CASSLAPLQETQYF
D: -
V: TRBV5-6
size: -
J: TRBJ2-5

DNA: TGTGCCAGCAGCTTACAGGGGTGGACTGAAGCTTTCTTT
CDR3: CASSLQGWTEAFF
D: -
V: TRBV11-3
size: -
J: TRBJ1-1

DNA: TGTGCCAGCAGTGAGGATAAGGCAGATACGCAGTATTTT
CDR3: CASSEDKADTQYF
D: -
V: TRBV2
size: -
J: TRBJ2-3

DNA: TGTGCCAGCAGCCTCAAGGGACAGGCGACCACTGAAGCTTTCTTT
CDR3: CASSLKGQATTEAFF
D: TRBD1
V: TRBV7-2
size: -
J: TRBJ1-1

DNA: TGTGCCACCGGTACCTTAGGCTCTCCGCAGTATTTT
CDR3: CATGTLGSPQYF
D: -
V: TRBV15
size: -
J: TRBJ2-3

DNA: TGCGCCAGCAGGGGCAGGAGAGGCTATGGCTACACCTTC
CDR3: CASRGRRGYGYTF
D: -
V: TRBV5-1
size: few
J: TRBJ1-2

DNA: TGCAGCGCCGGGTCAGGGGGTATCTATGGCTACACCTTC
CDR3: CSAGSGGIYGYTF
D: TRBD1
V: TRBV29-1
size: -
J: TRBJ1-2

DNA: TGTGCCAGTAGTATAGGAGGGAATGGTCAGCCCCAGCATTTT
CDR3: CASSIGGNGQPQHF
D: -
V: TRBV19
size: -
J: TRBJ1-5

DNA: TGCGCCAGCAGCTTGTGGTGGCAGGGGGCCTCCTACGAGCAGTACTTC
CDR3: CASSLWWQGASYEQYF
D: TRBD1
V: TRBV5-1
size: once
J: TRBJ2-7

DNA: TGTGCCTGGAGCCGGGGACAGGGGAGGACTGAAGCTTTCTTT
CDR3: CAWSRGQGRTEAFF
D: TRBD1
V: TRBV30
size: -
J: TRBJ1-1

DNA: TGTGCCATCAGGAACGGAGACACCGGGGAGCTGTTTTTT
CDR3: CAIRNGDTGELFF
D: -
V: TRBV10-3
size: -
J: TRBJ2-2

DNA: TGTGCCAGCAGACCTTCCGGGACCGCTATCTACGAGCAGTACTTC
CDR3: CASRPSGTAIYEQYF
D: -
V: TRBV6-5
size: -
J: TRBJ2-7